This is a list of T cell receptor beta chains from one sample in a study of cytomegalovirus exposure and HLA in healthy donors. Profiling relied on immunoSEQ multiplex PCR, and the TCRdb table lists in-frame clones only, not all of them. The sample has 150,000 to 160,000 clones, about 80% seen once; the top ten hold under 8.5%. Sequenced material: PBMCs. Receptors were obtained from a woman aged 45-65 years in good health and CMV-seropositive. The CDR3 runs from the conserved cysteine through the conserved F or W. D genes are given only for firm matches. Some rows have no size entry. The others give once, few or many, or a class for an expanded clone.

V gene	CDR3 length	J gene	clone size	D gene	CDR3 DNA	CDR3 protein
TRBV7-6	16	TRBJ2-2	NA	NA	TGTGCCAGCAGCCCCCGTTTAGCCTCGAACACCGGGGAGCTGTTTTTT	CASSPRLASNTGELFF
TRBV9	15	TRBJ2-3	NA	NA	TGTGCCAGCAGCCCCCGTGAGCGGAACACAGATACGCAGTATTTT	CASSPRERNTDTQYF
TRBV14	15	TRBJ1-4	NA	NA	TGTGCCAGCAGCCACGTAGGGGGTTCTAATGAAAAACTGTTTTTT	CASSHVGGSNEKLFF
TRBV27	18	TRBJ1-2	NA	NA	TGTGCCAGCAGTCCCTTTCAGGGACTCGCCCCGTTTAACTATGGCTACACCTTC	CASSPFQGLAPFNYGYTF
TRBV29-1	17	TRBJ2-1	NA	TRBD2	TGCAGCGTTCCCGGGGAGCGGGGGGGAAGCTCCTACAATGAGCAGTTCTTC	CSVPGERGGSSYNEQFF
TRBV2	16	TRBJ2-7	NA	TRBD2	TGTGCCAGCAGTGGGTCGATTAGCGGGGCAACCTACGAGCAGTACTTC	CASSGSISGATYEQYF
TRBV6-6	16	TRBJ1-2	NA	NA	TGTGCCAGCAGTTACTCCCAAACGGACTCATCCTATGGCTACACCTTC	CASSYSQTDSSYGYTF
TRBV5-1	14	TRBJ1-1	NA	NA	TGCGCCAGCAGCTCCCAGGGTACGGACACTGAAGCTTTCTTT	CASSSQGTDTEAFF
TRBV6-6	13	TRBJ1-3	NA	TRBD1	TGTGCCAGCAGGCAGGGGGGAGGAAACACCATATATTTT	CASRQGGGNTIYF
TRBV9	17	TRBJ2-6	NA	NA	TGTGCCAGCAGCTTCTCCCTGGGGGGCTCTGGGGCCAACGTCCTGACTTTC	CASSFSLGGSGANVLTF
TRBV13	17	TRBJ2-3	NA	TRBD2	TGTGCCAGCAGCTCCCCTAGCGGGGGGGCTAGCACAGATACGCAGTATTTT	CASSSPSGGASTDTQYF
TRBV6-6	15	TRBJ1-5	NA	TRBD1	TGTGCCAGCAGTCCCTCTGACAGGGGGCTTCAGCCCCAGCATTTT	CASSPSDRGLQPQHF
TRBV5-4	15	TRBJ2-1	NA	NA	TGTGCCAGCAGCTTCGACAGTAACCTCCGGGGGAAGCAGTTCTTC	CASSFDSNLRGKQFF
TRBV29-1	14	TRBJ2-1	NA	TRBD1	TGCAGCGCCCGCGGGACAGGGGACCACAATGAGCAGTTCTTC	CSARGTGDHNEQFF
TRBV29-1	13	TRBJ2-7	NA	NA	TGCAGCGTTGTCAGAAATTCCAACTACGAGCAGTACTTC	CSVVRNSNYEQYF
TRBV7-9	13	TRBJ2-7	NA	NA	TGTGCCAGCAGCCCAGGTTCCCCCTACGAGCAGTACTTC	CASSPGSPYEQYF
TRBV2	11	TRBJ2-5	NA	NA	TGTGCCAGCAAGGAGGACGGGGCCCAGTACTTC	CASKEDGAQYF
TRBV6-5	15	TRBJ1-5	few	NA	TGTGCCAGCAGTTACTCGTCTAATAGCAATCAGCCCCAGCATTTT	CASSYSSNSNQPQHF
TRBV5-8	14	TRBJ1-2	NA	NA	TGTGCCAGCAGCTACCAGGGGTCCTCCTATGGCTACACCTTC	CASSYQGSSYGYTF
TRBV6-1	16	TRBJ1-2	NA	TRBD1	TGTGCCAGCAGTGAACACCGGGGACAGGGAGGCTATGGCTACACCTTC	CASSEHRGQGGYGYTF
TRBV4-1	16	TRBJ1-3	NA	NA	TGCGCCAGCAGCCAAGTGTCCCCGAGCTCTGGAAACACCATATATTTT	CASSQVSPSSGNTIYF
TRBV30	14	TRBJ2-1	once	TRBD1	TGTGCCTGGAGTGCAGACAGACAGGGCAATGAGCAGTTCTTC	CAWSADRQGNEQFF
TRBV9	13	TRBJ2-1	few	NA	TGTGCCAGCAGCGGGACAGTTATGCATGAGCAGTTCTTC	CASSGTVMHEQFF
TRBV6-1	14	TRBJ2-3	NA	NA	TGTGCCAGCGCCACACAGGGAAGCACAGATACGCAGTATTTT	CASATQGSTDTQYF
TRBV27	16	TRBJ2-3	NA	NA	TGTGCCAGCAAACAAATCGGTAGAGGGAGCACAGATACGCAGTATTTT	CASKQIGRGSTDTQYF
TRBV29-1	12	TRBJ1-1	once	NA	TGCAGCGCATCACAGGTGAACACTGAAGCTTTCTTT	CSASQVNTEAFF
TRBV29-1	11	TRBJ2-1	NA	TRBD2	TGCAGCGGCGGACTAGAGAATGAGCAGTTCTTC	CSGGLENEQFF
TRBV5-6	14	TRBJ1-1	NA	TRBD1	TGTGCCAGCAGCCATATAACAGGGGGCAGAGAAGCTTTCTTT	CASSHITGGREAFF
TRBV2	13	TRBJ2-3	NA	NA	TGTGCCAGCAGTGGACAGAGCACAGATACGCAGTATTTT	CASSGQSTDTQYF
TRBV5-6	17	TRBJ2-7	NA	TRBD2	TGTGCCAGCAGCTCATACACGCTAGCGGGGGGCTCCTACGAGCAGTACTTC	CASSSYTLAGGSYEQYF
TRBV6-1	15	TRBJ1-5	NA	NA	TGTGCCAGCAGTGAAACAGGTTCTTTCAATCAGCCCCAGCATTTT	CASSETGSFNQPQHF
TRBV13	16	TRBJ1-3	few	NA	TGTGCCAGCAGCTTAACCGGCAACTACTCTGGAAACACCATATATTTT	CASSLTGNYSGNTIYF
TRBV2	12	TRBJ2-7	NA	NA	TGTGCCAGCAGTGCGGGATCCTACGAGCAGTACTTC	CASSAGSYEQYF
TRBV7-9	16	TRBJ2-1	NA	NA	TGTGCCAGCAGCTTAGGGACGGGACTCTCCTACAATGAGCAGTTCTTC	CASSLGTGLSYNEQFF
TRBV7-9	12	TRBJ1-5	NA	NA	TGTGCCAGCAGCTTAGGGGGGGGCGGCCAGCATTTT	CASSLGGGGQHF
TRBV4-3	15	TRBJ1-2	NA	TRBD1	TGCGCCAGCAGCCAAGATCAGACAGGGAACTATGGCTACACCTTC	CASSQDQTGNYGYTF
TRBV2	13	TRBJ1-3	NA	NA	TGTGCCAGCAGCGTCGACAAGCGAAACACCATATATTTT	CASSVDKRNTIYF
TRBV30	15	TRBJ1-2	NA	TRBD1	TGTGCCTGGAGTCCCCGGGACAGGGGATTTCGGGGCTACACCTTC	CAWSPRDRGFRGYTF